This TCR beta chain was documented in a study of blood T cell repertoires in COVID-19. The overall study: From the United States, Italy and Spain came samples of acute and convalescent COVID-19.

The assay was immunoSEQ multiplex PCR, and TCRdb's table has in-frame clones only and misses some. The sample shows about 200,000 clones, approximately 85% of them seen only once. Patients in Seattle were enrolled during active infection, then followed longitudinally. This clone showed up just once. V dropped 5 bases and J dropped 4 bases, with 14 bases sitting between them. Germline lookup yields CDR1 MGHDK and CDR2 SYGVNS. This CDR3 has 14 amino acids. The sample consisted of peripheral blood. This receptor was taken from a woman of 80 years or more with COVID-19, enrolled during active disease. The chain carries TRBV25-1 and TRBJ1-1, with D unclear. The DNA of the CDR3 is TGTGCCAGCAGTCCTGCGGGCTTGTTCACTGAAGCTTTCTTT. It translates to CASSPAGLFTEAFF.